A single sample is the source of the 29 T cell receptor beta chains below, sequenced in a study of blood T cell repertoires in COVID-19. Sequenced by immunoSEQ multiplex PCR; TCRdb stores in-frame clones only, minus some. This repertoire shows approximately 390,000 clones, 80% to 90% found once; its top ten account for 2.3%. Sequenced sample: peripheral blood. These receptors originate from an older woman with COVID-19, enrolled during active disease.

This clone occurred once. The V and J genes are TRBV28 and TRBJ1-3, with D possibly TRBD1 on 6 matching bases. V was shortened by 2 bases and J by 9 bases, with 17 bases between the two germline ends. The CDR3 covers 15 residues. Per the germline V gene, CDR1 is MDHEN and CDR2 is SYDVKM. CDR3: CASSLGTGRFVTIYF. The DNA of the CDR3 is TGTGCCAGCAGTTTAGGAACAGGGAGATTCGTCACCATATATTTT.

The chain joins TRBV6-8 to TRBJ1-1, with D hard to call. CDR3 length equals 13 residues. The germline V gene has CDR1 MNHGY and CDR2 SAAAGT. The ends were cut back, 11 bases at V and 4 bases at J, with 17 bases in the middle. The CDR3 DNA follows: TGTGCCGGTCCTTGTCATTGCGGCACTGAAGCTTTCTTT. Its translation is CAGPCHCGTEAFF.

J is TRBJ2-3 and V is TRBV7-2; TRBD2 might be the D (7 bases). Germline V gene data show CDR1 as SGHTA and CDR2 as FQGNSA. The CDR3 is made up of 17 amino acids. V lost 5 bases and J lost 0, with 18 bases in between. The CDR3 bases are TGTGCCAGCAGCCTTACCGGGGGGCAATCTAGCACAGATACGCAGTATTTT. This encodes CASSLTGGQSSTDTQYF.

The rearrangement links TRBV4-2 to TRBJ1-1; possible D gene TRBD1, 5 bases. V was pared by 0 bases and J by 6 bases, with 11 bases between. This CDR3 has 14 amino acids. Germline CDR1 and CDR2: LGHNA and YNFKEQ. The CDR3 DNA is TGTGCCAGCAGCCAAGATCGCCGGGGGTCTGAAGCTTTCTTT. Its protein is CASSQDRRGSEAFF.

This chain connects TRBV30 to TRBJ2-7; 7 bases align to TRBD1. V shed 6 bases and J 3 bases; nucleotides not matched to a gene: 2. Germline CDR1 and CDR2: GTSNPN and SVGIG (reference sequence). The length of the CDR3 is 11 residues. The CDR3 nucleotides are TGTGCCTGTTCAGGGGGCTACGAGCAGTACTTC. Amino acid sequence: CACSGGYEQYF.

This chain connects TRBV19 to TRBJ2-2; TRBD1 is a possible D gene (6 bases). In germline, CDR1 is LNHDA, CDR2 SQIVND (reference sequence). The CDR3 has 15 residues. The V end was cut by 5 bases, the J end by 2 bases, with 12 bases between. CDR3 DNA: TGTGCCAGTAGTCGCACAGGGTATAACACCGGGGAGCTGTTTTTT. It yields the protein CASSRTGYNTGELFF.

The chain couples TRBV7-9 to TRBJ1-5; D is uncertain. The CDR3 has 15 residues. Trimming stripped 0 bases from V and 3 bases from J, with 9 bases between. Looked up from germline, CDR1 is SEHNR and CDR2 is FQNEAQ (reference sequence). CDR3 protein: CASSLAAGNNQPQHF. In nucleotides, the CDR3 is TGTGCCAGCAGCTTAGCAGCAGGTAACAATCAGCCCCAGCATTTT.

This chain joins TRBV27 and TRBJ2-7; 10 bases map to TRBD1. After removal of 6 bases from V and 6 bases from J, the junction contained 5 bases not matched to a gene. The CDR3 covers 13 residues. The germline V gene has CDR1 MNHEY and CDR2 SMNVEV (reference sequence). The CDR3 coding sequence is TGTGCCAGCAGGGTCGACAGGGGGCGCGAGCAGTACTTC. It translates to CASRVDRGREQYF.

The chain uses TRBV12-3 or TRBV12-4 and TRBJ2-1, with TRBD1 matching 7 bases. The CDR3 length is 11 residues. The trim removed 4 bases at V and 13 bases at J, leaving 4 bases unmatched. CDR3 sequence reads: CASSYRDSQFF. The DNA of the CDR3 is TGTGCCAGCAGTTACCGGGACAGTCAGTTCTTC.

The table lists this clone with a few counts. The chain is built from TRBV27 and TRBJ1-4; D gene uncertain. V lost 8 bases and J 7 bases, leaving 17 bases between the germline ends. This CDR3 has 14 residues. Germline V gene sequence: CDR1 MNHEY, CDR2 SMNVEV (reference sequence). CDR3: CASGTLAVTEKLFF. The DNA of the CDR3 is TGTGCCAGCGGAACCTTGGCGGTAACTGAAAAACTGTTTTTT.

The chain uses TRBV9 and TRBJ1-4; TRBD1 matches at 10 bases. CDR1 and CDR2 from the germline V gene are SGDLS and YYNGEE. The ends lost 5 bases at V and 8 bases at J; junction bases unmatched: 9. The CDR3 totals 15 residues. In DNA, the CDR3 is TGTGCCAGCAGTCGCCGGGACAGGGGTGGGGAAAAACTGTTTTTT. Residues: CASSRRDRGGEKLFF.

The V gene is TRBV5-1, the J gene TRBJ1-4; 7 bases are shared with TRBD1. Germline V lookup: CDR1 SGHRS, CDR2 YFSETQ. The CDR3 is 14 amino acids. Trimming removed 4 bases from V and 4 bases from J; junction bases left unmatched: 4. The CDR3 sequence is CASSPDRDNEKLFF. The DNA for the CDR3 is TGCGCCAGCAGCCCCGACAGGGATAATGAAAAACTGTTTTTT.

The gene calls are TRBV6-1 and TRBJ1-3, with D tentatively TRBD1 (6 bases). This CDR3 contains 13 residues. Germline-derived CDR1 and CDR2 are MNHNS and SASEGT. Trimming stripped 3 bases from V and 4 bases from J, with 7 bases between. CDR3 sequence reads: CASSDDRGNTIYF. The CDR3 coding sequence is TGTGCCAGCAGTGACGACAGGGGAAACACCATATATTTT.

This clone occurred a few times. CDR3 residues: CASSLGQGFYVLTF. CDR3 coding DNA: TGTGCCAGCAGCTTGGGACAGGGATTTTACGTCCTGACTTTC. J is TRBJ2-6 and V is TRBV7-9; 9 positions match TRBD1. The germline V gene has CDR1 SEHNR and CDR2 FQNEAQ (reference sequence). The CDR3 length is 14 residues. After removal of 3 bases from V and 11 bases from J, the junction contained 5 bases not matched to a gene.

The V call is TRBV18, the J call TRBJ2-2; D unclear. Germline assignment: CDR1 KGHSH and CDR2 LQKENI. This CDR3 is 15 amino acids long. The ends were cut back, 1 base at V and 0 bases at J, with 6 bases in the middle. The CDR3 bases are TGTGCCAGCTCACCACAACTCCCGAACACCGGGGAGCTGTTTTTT. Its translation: CASSPQLPNTGELFF.

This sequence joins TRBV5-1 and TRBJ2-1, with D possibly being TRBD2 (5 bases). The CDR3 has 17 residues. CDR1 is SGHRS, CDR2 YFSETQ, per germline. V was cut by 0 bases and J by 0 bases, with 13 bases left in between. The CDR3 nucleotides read TGCGCCAGCAGCTTGGCCGCGGGTATCAACTCCTACAATGAGCAGTTCTTC. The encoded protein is CASSLAAGINSYNEQFF.

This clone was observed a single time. CDR3: CASSQAFTEAFF. In DNA, the CDR3 is TGTGCCAGCAGCCAAGCGTTTACTGAAGCTTTCTTT. This chain connects TRBV3-1 (or the pseudogene TRBV3-2) to TRBJ1-1, with D uncertain. Trimming pared 1 base from V and 5 bases from J, leaving 5 bases between. This CDR3 has 12 residues. Germline-derived CDR1 and CDR2 are LGHDT and YNNKEL (reference sequence).

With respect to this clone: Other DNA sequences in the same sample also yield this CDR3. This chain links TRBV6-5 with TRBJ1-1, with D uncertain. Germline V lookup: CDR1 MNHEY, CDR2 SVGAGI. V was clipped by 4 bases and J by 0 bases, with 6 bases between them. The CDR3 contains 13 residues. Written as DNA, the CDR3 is TGTGCCAGCAGTTTAACAGTGAACACTGAAGCTTTCTTT. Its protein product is CASSLTVNTEAFF.

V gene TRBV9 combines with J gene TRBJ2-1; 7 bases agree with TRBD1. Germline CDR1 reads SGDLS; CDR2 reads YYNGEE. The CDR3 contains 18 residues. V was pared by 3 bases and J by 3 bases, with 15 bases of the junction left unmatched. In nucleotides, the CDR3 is TGTGCCAGCAGCGGAGGGGCGCCCGGGACAGCTTACTACAATGAGCAGTTCTTC. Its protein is CASSGGAPGTAYYNEQFF.

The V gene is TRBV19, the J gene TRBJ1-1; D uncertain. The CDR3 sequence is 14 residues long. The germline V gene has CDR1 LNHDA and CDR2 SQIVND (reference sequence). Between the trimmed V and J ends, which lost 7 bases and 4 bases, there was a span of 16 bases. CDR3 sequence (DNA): TGTGCCAGTAAGATGTCCTGGGCGAGCACTGAAGCTTTCTTT. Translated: CASKMSWASTEAFF.

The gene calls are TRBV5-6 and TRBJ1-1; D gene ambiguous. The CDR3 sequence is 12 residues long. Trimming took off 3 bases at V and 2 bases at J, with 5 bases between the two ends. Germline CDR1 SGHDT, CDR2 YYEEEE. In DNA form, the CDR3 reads TGTGCCAGCAGCTCGTTTAACACTGAAGCTTTCTTT. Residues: CASSSFNTEAFF.

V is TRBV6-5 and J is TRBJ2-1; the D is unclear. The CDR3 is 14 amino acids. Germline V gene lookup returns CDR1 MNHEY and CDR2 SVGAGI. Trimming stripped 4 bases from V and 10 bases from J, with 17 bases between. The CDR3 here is CASSSGTDRLEQFF. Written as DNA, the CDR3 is TGTGCCAGCAGTTCCGGAACCGATCGACTCGAGCAGTTCTTC.

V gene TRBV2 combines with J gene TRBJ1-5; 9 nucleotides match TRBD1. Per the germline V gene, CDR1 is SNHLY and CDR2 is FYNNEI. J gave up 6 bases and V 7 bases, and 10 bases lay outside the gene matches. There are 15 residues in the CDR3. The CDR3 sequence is CASTATGGSFQPQHF. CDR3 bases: TGTGCCAGCACGGCGACAGGGGGAAGTTTTCAGCCCCAGCATTTT.

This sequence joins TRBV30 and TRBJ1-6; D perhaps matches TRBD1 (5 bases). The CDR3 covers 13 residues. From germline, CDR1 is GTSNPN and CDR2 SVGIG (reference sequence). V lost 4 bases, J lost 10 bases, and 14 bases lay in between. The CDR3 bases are TGTGCCTGGACGGGGGGGGAGGGCTCACCCCTCCACTTT. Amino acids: CAWTGGEGSPLHF.

CDR3: CASSLDSGGAVETQYF. The CDR3 DNA sequence: TGCGCCAGCAGCTTGGATAGCGGGGGGGCCGTGGAGACCCAGTACTTC. The chain carries TRBV5-1 and TRBJ2-5, with 11 nucleotides matching TRBD2. V shed 0 bases, J shed 5 bases, and the junction held 6 bases outside the gene matches. The CDR3 spans 16 residues. CDR1 and CDR2 from the germline V gene are SGHRS and YFSETQ.

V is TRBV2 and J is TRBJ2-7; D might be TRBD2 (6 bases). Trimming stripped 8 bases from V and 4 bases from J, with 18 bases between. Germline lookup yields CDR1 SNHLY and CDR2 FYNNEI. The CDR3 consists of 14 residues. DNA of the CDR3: TGTGCCAGCCGCCTGAGGGGACTGAATTACGAGCAGTACTTC. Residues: CASRLRGLNYEQYF.

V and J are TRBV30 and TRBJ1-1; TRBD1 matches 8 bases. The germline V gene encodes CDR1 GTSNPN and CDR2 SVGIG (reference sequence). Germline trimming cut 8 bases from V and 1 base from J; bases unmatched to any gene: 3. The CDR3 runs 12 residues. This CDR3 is CAGTGGNTEAFF. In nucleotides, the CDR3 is TGTGCCGGAACAGGGGGGAACACTGAAGCTTTCTTT. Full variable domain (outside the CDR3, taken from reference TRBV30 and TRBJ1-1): SQTIHQWPATLVQPVGSPLSLECTVEGTSNPNLYWYRQAAGRGLQLLFYSVGIGQISSEVPQNLSASRPQDRQFILSSKKLLLSDSGFYLCAGTGGNTEAFFGQGTRLTVV.

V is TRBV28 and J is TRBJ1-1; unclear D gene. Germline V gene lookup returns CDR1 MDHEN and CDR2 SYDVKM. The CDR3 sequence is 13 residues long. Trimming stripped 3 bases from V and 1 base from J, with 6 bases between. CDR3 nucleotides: TGTGCCAGCAGTTTGGAGGAGAACACTGAAGCTTTCTTT. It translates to CASSLEENTEAFF.

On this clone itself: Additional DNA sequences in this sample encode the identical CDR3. This CDR3 is CASSPRTSGGAGETQYF. DNA of the CDR3: TGTGCCAGCAGCCCCCGGACTAGCGGGGGGGCGGGAGAGACCCAGTACTTC. The chain is built from TRBV3-1 (or the pseudogene TRBV3-2) and TRBJ2-5; 15 bases line up with TRBD2. This CDR3 region has 17 residues. Germline V gene data show CDR1 as LGHDT and CDR2 as YNNKEL (reference sequence). V lost 4 bases to trimming and J lost 4 bases; unmatched junction nucleotides: 7.